This TCR beta chain was identified in a study of blood T cell repertoires in COVID-19. CDR3 length equals 17 residues. Trimming took 3 bases from V and 0 from J, leaving 15 bases between them. The germline V gene has CDR1 KGHDR and CDR2 SFDVKD. Profiled with immunoSEQ multiplex PCR; TCRdb holds only in-frame clones, not every one. The sample holds 140,000 to 150,000 clones, over 80% seen once. Source material: peripheral blood. This chain connects TRBV24-1 to TRBJ2-3; possible D gene TRBD1, 6 bases. This sequence originates from a woman aged 45-65 years with acute or convalescent COVID-19. CDR3 sequence: CATSDPTGRTSTDTQYF. CDR3 sequence (DNA): TGTGCCACCAGTGATCCGACAGGCCGGACCAGCACAGATACGCAGTATTTT.